This T cell receptor (beta chain) was sequenced for a study of blood T cell repertoires in COVID-19. The wider study: Nucleic acid was either cDNA or gDNA, and it came from T cells, B-cell-depleted T cells, or PBMCs.

Clinical histories supplied by participants themselves formed the basis of cohort assignment. Before being deemed recovered, Cohort 3 donors had two negative PCRs, clearance, or symptom resolution. TCRdb's table, derived via immunoSEQ multiplex PCR, lists solely in-frame clones and lacks some. The sample contains roughly 220,000 clones, approximately 80% of which appear only once. The sequenced sample was PBMCs or T cells enriched from blood (not recorded which). The source of this sequence is a man between 40 and 49 years old who had recovered from COVID-19.

The CDR3 here is CASSRDRIGMSEKLFF. CDR3 bases: TGTGCCAGCAGCCGGGACAGAATTGGGATGTCGGAAAAACTGTTTTTT. J is TRBJ1-4 and V is TRBV6-2 or TRBV6-3; TRBD1 matches at 7 bases. Germline V gene lookup returns CDR1 MNHEY and CDR2 SVGEGT. CDR3 length: 16 residues. V lost 6 bases and J lost 8; bases outside the gene matches: 15.